This entry is about one T cell receptor (beta chain). Its antigen remains unidentified. As originally analysed: ImmunoSEQ supplied junction-only sequences lacking quality scores, so filtering was different. The data were produced by immunoSEQ multiplex PCR, yet TCRdb's version contains in-frame clones alone and is incomplete. V and J calls and clone size are copied from that table; D and trimming were computed from the DNA. The sample gives 2 million to 2.5 million clones, around 93% of which show up once; around 0.38% is in the top ten. Recent acute infections and vaccinations were absent in the healthy HIV-negative adult donors. The sample originates from a study of shared clonotypes between healthy human individuals. Study-wide points: Only a few donors were included, so the genetic and exposure-history diversity represented was limited.

CDR1 is SGHRS, CDR2 YFSETQ, per germline. The CDR3 has 16 residues. With V trimmed by 0 bases and J by 7 bases, 5 bases remained unmatched. Input material: naive CD4+ T cells from PBMCs. Sample subset: CD45RA+ positively selected. The gene calls are TRBV5-1 and TRBJ2-2, with 11 bases matching TRBD2. This TCR was sampled from a man in his late teens or twenties in good health. Some clones in this sample may be carry-over from other donors' samples. CDR3 coding DNA: TGCGCCAGCAGCTTGGTATCTGGACTAGCGGGCGGGGAGCTGTTTTTT. This translates into CASSLVSGLAGGELFF.